The T cell receptor (beta chain) under discussion was sequenced for a study of shared clonotypes between healthy human individuals. As for the study in general: Each donor contributed plates that comprised three CD4 naive, three CD4 memory, two CD8 naive and one CD8 memory.

The DNA input per sorted-subset replicate PCR was 150 to 200 ng, corresponding to some 33,000 T cell genomes. Produced via immunoSEQ multiplex PCR; TCRdb's table is partial and in-frame only. This table has 740,000 or so clones, approximately 73% appearing once. Study-wide findings and caveats: The authors expected sequencing depth to affect clonotype sharing among donors.

On this clone: Its antigen is not identified.

CDR3 length equals 16 residues. V shed 6 bases, J shed 2 bases, and the junction held 9 bases outside the gene matches. The germline CDR1 and CDR2 sequences are MDHEN and SYDVKM. The gene calls are TRBV28 and TRBJ2-2, with TRBD1 matching over 7 bases. The source of this sequence is a woman under 40 in good health. Source material: memory CD4+ T cells sorted from blood. Subset denoted: CD45RA-negative fraction. CDR3 in amino acids: CASRTRRDRNTGELFF. As DNA, the CDR3 is TGTGCCAGCAGGACCCGACGGGACAGAAACACCGGGGAGCTGTTTTTT.